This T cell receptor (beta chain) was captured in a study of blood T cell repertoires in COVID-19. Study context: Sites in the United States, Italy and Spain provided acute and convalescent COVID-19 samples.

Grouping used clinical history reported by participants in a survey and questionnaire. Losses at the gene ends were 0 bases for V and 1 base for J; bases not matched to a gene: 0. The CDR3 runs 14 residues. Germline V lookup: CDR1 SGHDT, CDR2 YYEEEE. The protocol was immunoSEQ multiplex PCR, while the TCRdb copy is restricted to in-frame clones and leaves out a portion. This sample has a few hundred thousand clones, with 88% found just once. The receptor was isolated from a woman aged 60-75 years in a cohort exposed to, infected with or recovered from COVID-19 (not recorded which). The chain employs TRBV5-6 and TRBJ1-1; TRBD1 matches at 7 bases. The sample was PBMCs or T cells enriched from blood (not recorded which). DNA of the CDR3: TGTGCCAGCAGCTTGGCAGGGGGGAACACTGAAGCTTTCTTT. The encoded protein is CASSLAGGNTEAFF. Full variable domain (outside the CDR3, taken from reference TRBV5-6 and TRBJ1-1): DAGVTQSPTHLIKTRGQQVTLRCSPKSGHDTVSWYQQALGQGPQFIFQYYEEEERQRGNFPDRFSGHQFPNYSSELNVNALLLGDSALYLCASSLAGGNTEAFFGQGTRLTVV.